What follows is one TCR beta chain and its context. The target antigen is unknown. The method was immunoSEQ multiplex PCR; TCRdb's version includes in-frame clones alone and lacks a portion of them. The table lists roughly 90,000 clones, approximately 88% of them singletons. The source of the sample is a study of OX40 agonist ivuxolimab in advanced cancers. V dropped 1 base and J dropped 5 bases, with 14 bases sitting between them. Germline V gene data show CDR1 as LNHNV and CDR2 as YYDKDF (reference sequence). The CDR3 length is 15 residues. General observations from the study: The CD4+ and CD8+ T cells in the blood had expanded clonally by week 6 at 0.1 to 3.0 mg/kg.

The sample was CD4+ or CD8+ T cells sorted from blood, taken in a trial of the OX40 agonist ivuxolimab. The TCR originated in an adult with an advanced solid tumor such as melanoma, head and neck, liver or kidney cancer. The rearrangement links TRBV15 to TRBJ1-1; D not resolved. This chain's CDR3 is CATSRGTHFGTEAFF. As DNA, the CDR3 is TGTGCCACCAGCAGAGGTACCCACTTTGGGACTGAAGCTTTCTTT.